Each of the 32 T cell receptor beta chains below was sequenced from the same sample in a study of cytomegalovirus exposure and HLA in healthy donors. The protocol was immunoSEQ multiplex PCR, while the TCRdb copy is restricted to in-frame clones and leaves out a portion. The data contain 100,000 to 150,000 clones, approximately 89% of them singletons. Sequencing was done on a sample of PBMCs. These TCRs come from a young woman in good health and CMV-seronegative.

The chain joins TRBV6-5 to TRBJ1-2, with 9 bases aligning to TRBD1. CDR1 is MNHEY and CDR2 is SVGAGI in the germline V gene. The V and J ends lost 7 bases and 1 base, in that order; junction bases with no gene match: 7. The CDR3 is 15 amino acids. The CDR3 region has the DNA TGTGCCAGCATCAGGACAGGGGCGGGTAACTATGGCTACACCTTC. This encodes CASIRTGAGNYGYTF.

A few counts support this clone. V gene TRBV2 combines with J gene TRBJ2-1, with 9 bases identical to TRBD1. CDR1 is SNHLY, CDR2 FYNNEI, per germline. CDR3 length: 14 residues. V dropped 8 bases and J dropped 4; count of bases not matched to a gene: 6. The DNA of the CDR3 is TGTGCCAGCTGCTCGGGACAGGGATACAATGAGCAGTTCTTC. It codes for CASCSGQGYNEQFF.

The chain links TRBV7-9 to TRBJ2-7; a weak D match, TRBD1 (5 bases). CDR3 size: 17 residues. Trimming took 7 bases from V and 0 from J, leaving 22 bases between them. Germline V CDR1 and CDR2: SEHNR, FQNEAQ (reference sequence). CDR3 region: CASTPPNLGVASYEQYF. In DNA form, the CDR3 reads TGTGCCAGCACCCCGCCAAATCTAGGGGTGGCCTCCTACGAGCAGTACTTC.

The sample holds one count of this clone. The chain employs TRBV6-1 and TRBJ2-7; D is perhaps TRBD1 (5 bases). CDR1 MNHNS and CDR2 SASEGT come from the germline V gene. The CDR3 has 14 amino acids. V shed 0 bases and J shed 3 bases, with 9 bases lying between them. The CDR3 nucleotides read TGTGCCAGCAGTGAAGCCCGACAGCTCTACGAGCAGTACTTC. Translated, it gives CASSEARQLYEQYF.

The CDR3 DNA sequence: TGTGCCAGCAGTGCTAGCGGGGGGGCCACAGATACGCAGTATTTT. Translated, it gives CASSASGGATDTQYF. V is TRBV6-4 and J is TRBJ2-3, with TRBD2 matching over 12 bases. The V gene end was trimmed by 4 bases and the J gene end by 2 bases; junction bases not matched to a gene: 1. Germline assignment: CDR1 MRHNA and CDR2 SNTAGT. The CDR3 covers 15 residues.

This clone turned up a few times. V and J are TRBV11-2 and TRBJ2-1; 8 bases fit TRBD2. Germline V gene lookup returns CDR1 SGHAT and CDR2 FQNNGV. The CDR3 covers 16 residues. The V segment lost 5 bases and the J segment 8 bases; nucleotides outside the gene matches: 14. The CDR3 coding sequence is TGTGCCAGCAGCCCGGTGCGTCGGGAGGGCCGCTATGAGCAGTTCTTC. Its protein is CASSPVRREGRYEQFF. Based on the CDR3 plus reference TRBV11-2 and TRBJ2-1, the full variable domain is EAGVAQSPRYKIIEKRQSVAFWCNPISGHATLYWYQQILGQGPKLLIQFQNNGVVDDSQLPKDRFSAERLKGVDSTLKIQPAKLEDSAVYLCASSPVRREGRYEQFFGPGTRLTVL.

This clone was detected only once. The chain recombines TRBV6-5 with TRBJ2-7, with 14 nucleotides matching TRBD2. J lost 5 bases, V lost 6 bases, and 6 bases had no gene match. The length of the CDR3 is 15 residues. Germline-derived CDR1 and CDR2 are MNHEY and SVGAGI. This CDR3 is CASSPEGLAGDEQYF. As DNA, the CDR3 is TGTGCCAGCAGCCCCGAGGGACTAGCGGGAGACGAGCAGTACTTC.

The chain carries TRBV19 and TRBJ1-2, with TRBD1 identical over 11 bases. The trim removed 4 bases at V and 3 bases at J, leaving 7 bases unmatched. Germline CDR1 and CDR2: LNHDA and SQIVND (reference sequence). This CDR3 is 16 amino acids long. The CDR3 region has the DNA TGTGCCAGTAGTACGACCGGGACAGGGGGTTACTATGGCTACACCTTC. Amino acid sequence: CASSTTGTGGYYGYTF.

The CDR3, as DNA: TGTGCCAGCAGCTTCCAGAACACTGAAGCTTTCTTT. Translating it yields CASSFQNTEAFF. The chain carries TRBV5-8 and TRBJ1-1; D unclear. Germline assignment: CDR1 SGHTS and CDR2 YDEGEE. The CDR3 is 12 residues long. V lost 2 bases to trimming and J lost 1 base, with 3 bases between them.

The CDR3 sequence is CASTPPGTGGYEQYF. The CDR3 bases are TGTGCCAGTACTCCCCCCGGGACAGGGGGCTACGAGCAGTACTTC. V is TRBV6-6 and J is TRBJ2-7; 11 nucleotides match TRBD1. The ends lost 9 bases at V and 3 bases at J; junction bases unmatched: 10. Germline CDR1 and CDR2: MNHNY and SVGAGI (reference sequence). The CDR3 spans 15 residues.

This clone was detected only a few times. The chain joins TRBV23-1 to TRBJ1-1; the D is unclear. TRBV23-1 is annotated as an ORF whose role is uncertain. Trimming cost V 0 bases and J 9 bases, with 14 bases left between them. The CDR3 covers 14 residues. The CDR3 nucleotides read TGCGCCAGCAGTCAATCCCCGGGTACCACCCAAGCTTTCTTT. Translation gives CASSQSPGTTQAFF.

This chain connects TRBV9 to TRBJ2-2; TRBD2 matches 8 bases. Germline assignment: CDR1 SGDLS and CDR2 YYNGEE. After removal of 3 bases from V and 5 bases from J, the junction contained 12 bases not matched to a gene. The CDR3 covers 17 residues. Here the CDR3 reads CASSAQSGGHLTGELFF. The CDR3 DNA reads TGTGCCAGCAGCGCACAGAGCGGGGGCCACCTGACCGGGGAGCTGTTTTTT.

The rearrangement links TRBV28 to TRBJ1-6; 7 bases line up with TRBD1. This CDR3 region has 14 residues. Germline assignment: CDR1 MDHEN and CDR2 SYDVKM. V lost 5 bases and J lost 7; bases outside the gene matches: 5. CDR3 sequence reads: CASSPGQRNSPLHF. CDR3 nucleotides: TGTGCCAGCAGTCCGGGACAGCGGAATTCACCCCTCCACTTT. Filled out from reference TRBV28 and TRBJ1-6, the complete variable domain reads DVKVTQSSRYLVKRTGEKVFLECVQDMDHENMFWYRQDPGLGLRLIYFSYDVKMKEKGDIPEGYSVSREKKERFSLILESASTNQTSMYLCASSPGQRNSPLHFGNGTRLTVT.

The J gene is TRBJ2-6, the V gene TRBV27, with D unresolved. V was cut by 8 bases and J by 0 bases, with 8 bases left in between. The CDR3 sequence is 14 residues long. CDR1 and CDR2 from the germline V gene are MNHEY and SMNVEV (reference sequence). The CDR3 spells CASGHNSGANVLTF. In DNA, the CDR3 is TGTGCCAGCGGCCACAACTCTGGGGCCAACGTCCTGACTTTC. Full variable domain (outside the CDR3, taken from reference TRBV27 and TRBJ2-6): EAQVTQNPRYLITVTGKKLTVTCSQNMNHEYMSWYRQDPGLGLRQIYYSMNVEVTDKGDVPEGYKVSRKEKRNFPLILESPSPNQTSLYFCASGHNSGANVLTFGAGSRLTVL.

Remarks on this clone: A much larger clone lies one base from this, so it may be a read error. This rearrangement joins TRBV2 to TRBJ1-4; TRBD1 matches 9 bases. With 3 bases clipped from V and 4 bases from J, the junction kept 0 bases outside the gene matches. Germline V gene lookup returns CDR1 SNHLY and CDR2 FYNNEI. CDR3 length: 14 residues. The CDR3 DNA is TGTGCCAGCAGTGAGGGACAGGGTAATGAAAAACTGTTTTTT. This encodes CASSEGQGNEKLFF.

The chain joins TRBV2 to TRBJ2-5; 7 bases align to TRBD1. CDR1 is SNHLY, CDR2 FYNNEI, per germline. The V segment lost 3 bases and the J segment 3 bases; nucleotides outside the gene matches: 4. CDR3 length: 14 amino acids. Here the CDR3 DNA reads TGTGCCAGCAGTGATTACCAGGGGGAAGAGACCCAGTACTTC. Encoded protein: CASSDYQGEETQYF.

The CDR3 spells CASSDPWERPYEQYF. The DNA for the CDR3 is TGTGCCAGCAGTGACCCCTGGGAGCGACCCTACGAGCAGTACTTC. The genes are TRBV2 and TRBJ2-7; a possible D gene is TRBD2 (5 bases). The CDR3 sequence is 15 residues long. The germline gives CDR1 SNHLY, CDR2 FYNNEI. The V end lost 3 bases, the J end lost 2 bases, and 14 bases lay between the germline ends. The variable domain in full, with the rest retrieved from reference TRBV2 and TRBJ2-7, is EPEVTQTPSHQVTQMGQEVILRCVPISNHLYFYWYRQILGQKVEFLVSFYNNEISEKSEIFDDQFSVERPDGSNFTLKIRSTKLEDSAMYFCASSDPWERPYEQYFGPGTRLTVT.

V is TRBV28 and J is TRBJ1-5; maybe TRBD1 (6 bases). The germline V and J ends were trimmed by 5 bases and 0 bases, with 17 bases remaining between them. This CDR3 is built from 17 residues. From germline, CDR1 is MDHEN and CDR2 SYDVKM. The CDR3 here is CASSPGTWMGSNQPQHF. In DNA, the CDR3 is TGTGCCAGCAGTCCCGGGACATGGATGGGTAGCAATCAGCCCCAGCATTTT.

The chain joins TRBV6-5 to TRBJ1-3; D uncertain. Germline V gene sequence: CDR1 MNHEY, CDR2 SVGAGI. CDR3 length: 13 residues. Trimming pared 6 bases from V and 0 bases from J, leaving 6 bases between. In DNA form, the CDR3 reads TGTGCCAGCAGACCGGGCTCTGGAAACACCATATATTTT. Translated, it gives CASRPGSGNTIYF.

The chain uses TRBV28 and TRBJ1-5; D is ambiguous. The CDR3 spans 13 residues. Trimming removed 8 bases at V and 2 bases at J, with 10 bases between. Germline CDR1 and CDR2: MDHEN and SYDVKM. CDR3 in DNA: TGTGCCAGCTGGAGCGCGCGCAATCAGCCCCAGCATTTT. Its translation is CASWSARNQPQHF.

The chain couples TRBV5-4 to TRBJ2-1; D might be TRBD2 (5 bases). The CDR3 has 16 residues. Trimming shortened V by 5 bases and J by 4 bases, and 19 bases separated the two germline ends. Germline CDR1 reads SGHNT; CDR2 reads YYREEE (reference sequence). CDR3 bases: TGTGCCAGCAGTCTAGCCCGCTCCACGAGTTACAATGAGCAGTTCTTC. Residues: CASSLARSTSYNEQFF. Variable domain in full (rest from reference TRBV5-4 and TRBJ2-1): ETGVTQSPTHLIKTRGQQVTLRCSSQSGHNTVSWYQQALGQGPQFIFQYYREEENGRGNFPPRFSGLQFPNYSSELNVNALELDDSALYLCASSLARSTSYNEQFFGPGTRLTVL.

This clone turned up a few times. The chain joins TRBV11-2 to TRBJ1-5; 7 bases match TRBD1. V dropped 5 bases and J dropped 0; count of bases not matched to a gene: 10. Germline V lookup: CDR1 SGHAT, CDR2 FQNNGV. CDR3 size: 17 residues. The CDR3 spells CASSLKDRLYSNQPQHF. DNA of the CDR3: TGTGCCAGCAGCCTTAAGGACAGGCTCTATAGCAATCAGCCCCAGCATTTT.

This chain joins TRBV19 and TRBJ2-1, with D possibly being TRBD2 (6 bases). CDR3 size: 13 residues. The germline CDR1 and CDR2 sequences are LNHDA and SQIVND (reference sequence). CDR3 in amino acids: CATEGSSYNEQFF. Here the CDR3 DNA reads TGTGCGACGGAGGGAAGCTCCTACAATGAGCAGTTCTTC.

V gene TRBV28 combines with J gene TRBJ2-1; tentatively, D is TRBD2 (5 bases). The V and J ends lost 3 bases and 1 base respectively, with 7 bases between them. From germline, CDR1 is MDHEN and CDR2 SYDVKM. The CDR3 sequence is 14 residues long. The CDR3 DNA reads as TGTGCCAGCAGTTTCCGCGGGTCCTACAATGAGCAGTTCTTC. Translated, it gives CASSFRGSYNEQFF.

The chain combines TRBV30 with TRBJ2-2, with D possibly being TRBD2 (5 bases). This CDR3 comprises 13 residues. The V end lost 1 base, the J end lost 5 bases, and 8 bases lay between the germline ends. CDR1 is GTSNPN and CDR2 is SVGIG in the germline V gene (reference sequence). CDR3: CAWSGGRTGELFF. The CDR3 region has the DNA TGTGCCTGGAGTGGAGGGCGGACCGGGGAGCTGTTTTTT.

The CDR3 coding sequence is TGCAGCGTACTCAGCGTGGGGAACACTGAAGCTTTCTTT. This codes for CSVLSVGNTEAFF. J is TRBJ1-1 and V is TRBV29-1; the D is unclear. The V gene lost 6 bases and the J gene lost 1 base, with 12 bases spanning the gap. The CDR3 contains 13 residues. CDR1 SQVTM and CDR2 ANQGSEA come from the germline V gene.

V gene TRBV30 combines with J gene TRBJ2-7; 8 bases are shared with TRBD1. The CDR3 covers 13 residues. Trimming at V came to 0 bases and at J to 2 bases, leaving 0 bases not matched to a gene. CDR1 GTSNPN and CDR2 SVGIG come from the germline V gene (reference sequence). DNA for the CDR3: TGTGCCTGGAGTGTACAGGGGGCCTACGAGCAGTACTTC. Residues: CAWSVQGAYEQYF. The full variable domain, in which reference TRBV30 and TRBJ2-7 provide the parts outside the CDR3, is SQTIHQWPATLVQPVGSPLSLECTVEGTSNPNLYWYRQAAGRGLQLLFYSVGIGQISSEVPQNLSASRPQDRQFILSSKKLLLSDSGFYLCAWSVQGAYEQYFGPGTRLTVT.

V and J are TRBV29-1 and TRBJ2-2, with 9 positions matching TRBD1. Per germline, CDR1 SQVTM and CDR2 ANQGSEA. CDR3 length: 15 amino acids. Unmatched junction bases numbered 10, after V lost 7 bases and J lost 4 bases. CDR3 region: CSAEPGQGRTGELFF. For the CDR3, the DNA is TGCAGCGCCGAGCCGGGACAGGGTCGCACCGGGGAGCTGTTTTTT.

This chain uses TRBV4-2 with TRBJ1-1, with TRBD1 identical over 7 bases. The CDR3 consists of 14 residues. Germline V CDR1 and CDR2: LGHNA, YNFKEQ. Germline trimming cut 4 bases from V and 11 bases from J; bases unmatched to any gene: 13. The CDR3 DNA follows: TGTGCCAGCAGCCCCGGAGACAGGGTTGAGGAGGCTTTCTTT. Translated, it gives CASSPGDRVEEAFF.

V usage is TRBV30 and J usage is TRBJ2-1; 8 nucleotides agree with TRBD2. The ends lost 2 bases at V and 7 bases at J; junction bases unmatched: 4. CDR3 length: 13 residues. Germline CDR1 reads GTSNPN; CDR2 reads SVGIG (reference sequence). CDR3 DNA: TGTGCCTGGAGTCAAGCGGGAGTTAATGAGCAGTTCTTC. This encodes CAWSQAGVNEQFF. The full variable domain, its missing parts supplied by reference TRBV30 and TRBJ2-1, is SQTIHQWPATLVQPVGSPLSLECTVEGTSNPNLYWYRQAAGRGLQLLFYSVGIGQISSEVPQNLSASRPQDRQFILSSKKLLLSDSGFYLCAWSQAGVNEQFFGPGTRLTVL.

This clone came up a few times. This chain connects TRBV14 to TRBJ1-1; 9 bases agree with TRBD1. The J segment lost 9 bases and the V segment lost 7 bases, leaving 6 bases of the junction unmatched. From germline, CDR1 is SGHDN and CDR2 FVKESK. CDR3 length: 12 amino acids. The CDR3 protein is CASNHGTGKAFF. Here the CDR3 DNA reads TGTGCCAGCAACCATGGGACAGGGAAAGCTTTCTTT.

V gene TRBV19 combines with J gene TRBJ2-6, with D perhaps matching TRBD2 (6 bases). Germline V gene data show CDR1 as LNHDA and CDR2 as SQIVND (reference sequence). V shed 8 bases and J shed 4 bases, with 15 bases lying between them. The CDR3 runs 15 residues. CDR3 bases: TGTGCCAGTGATCGGGGGTCGCGCGGGGCCAACGTCCTGACTTTC. Protein product: CASDRGSRGANVLTF.